One sample yielded the 13 T cell receptor beta chains listed below, sequenced in a study of T cells after yellow fever vaccination (dated by TCRdb to about 2019). The library was produced with 5' RACE. TCRdb lists the instrument as Illumina NovaSeq 6000. TCRdb passed the public sequencing reads through fastp at Q25 and MiXCR, retaining productive beta sequences. Duplicate CDR3 protein sequences are folded into a single record with the most common DNA and genes. The sample table contains 250,000 to 300,000 distinct CDR3 sequences; only one count was recorded for 5.2% of them. The biggest ten clones account for approximately 3.5% of the sample. The sample's treatment or condition, from its label and the paper: live attenuated yellow fever vaccine strain. This sample comprised CD4+ T cells sorted from PBMCs, obtained on the day of the yellow fever booster vaccination. The receptors were gathered from a young man who received the YFV17D yellow fever vaccine.

The chain combines TRBV7-2 with TRBJ2-1; 7 nucleotides align to TRBD1. V trimming: 1 base; J trimming: 9 bases; junction bases outside the gene matches: 6. CDR1 is SGHTA and CDR2 is FQGNSA in the germline V gene. This CDR3 spans 14 amino acids. CDR3 DNA sequence: TGTGCCAGCAGCTTAGTAAGTACAGGGGTTGAGCAGTTCTTC. Protein: CASSLVSTGVEQFF.

The table lists this clonotype with a few counts. This chain uses TRBV7-8 with TRBJ1-5; 8 bases match TRBD1. Trimming removed 3 bases from V and 4 bases from J; junction bases left unmatched: 5. Per the germline V gene, CDR1 is SGHVS and CDR2 is FQNEAQ. The CDR3 has 15 residues. This CDR3 reads CASSLDRVFNQPQHF. The CDR3 bases are TGTGCCAGCAGCTTGGACAGGGTCTTTAATCAGCCCCAGCATTTT. Looking up the rest from reference TRBV7-8 and TRBJ1-5 gives the full variable domain: GAGVSQSPRYKVAKRGQDVALRCDPISGHVSLFWYQQALGQGPEFLTYFQNEAQLDKSGLPSDRFFAERPEGSVSTLKIQRTQQEDSAVYLCASSLDRVFNQPQHFGDGTRLSIL.

This chain links TRBV9 with TRBJ1-6, with 8 positions matching TRBD1. The trim removed 4 bases at V and 11 bases at J, leaving 8 bases unmatched. This CDR3 is 14 amino acids long. CDR1 is SGDLS and CDR2 is YYNGEE in the germline V gene. The CDR3, as DNA: TGTGCCAGCAGCCCTCGGGACAGGTTTCCACCCCTCCACTTT. Translating gives CASSPRDRFPPLHF.

There are many counts of this clonotype. The genes are TRBV3-1 and TRBJ1-4, with D possibly matching TRBD1 (6 bases). The CDR3 length is 14 residues. CDR1 LGHDT and CDR2 YNNKEL come from the germline V gene (reference sequence). Trimming removed 1 base from V and 8 bases from J, with 11 bases in between. CDR3 nucleotides: TGTGCCAGCAGCCAAGGGGACACAATGGAAAAACTGTTTTTT. Translating it yields CASSQGDTMEKLFF.

This clonotype was counted many times. V and J are TRBV3-1 and TRBJ2-2; D remains ambiguous. V was cut by 7 bases and J by 4 bases, with 10 bases left in between. The CDR3 loop spans 13 amino acids. In germline, CDR1 is LGHDT, CDR2 YNNKEL (reference sequence). CDR3 coding DNA: TGTGCCAGCACGGGCCGAGGCACCGGGGAGCTGTTTTTT. This translates into CASTGRGTGELFF.

V is TRBV20-1 and J is TRBJ2-1; 10 bases line up with TRBD2. V gave up 1 base and J gave up 2 bases; unmatched junction bases: 8. Germline V gene data show CDR1 as DFQATT and CDR2 as SNEGSKA (reference sequence). The CDR3 sequence is 17 residues long. The CDR3 here is CSARAHGLAGAYNEQFF. CDR3 bases: TGCAGTGCTAGAGCTCATGGCCTAGCGGGGGCCTACAATGAGCAGTTCTTC.

This chain uses TRBV7-9 with TRBJ1-2; D is unclear. Trimming stripped 1 base from V and 8 bases from J, with 8 bases between. The CDR3 is made up of 12 amino acids. CDR1 and CDR2 (germline): SEHNR, FQNEAQ (reference sequence). The DNA for the CDR3 is TGTGCCAGCAGCTTAGAGTTGGAGGGCTACACCTTC. Protein: CASSLELEGYTF.

This clonotype was observed a few times. The chain joins TRBV20-1 to TRBJ2-5; D remains unclear. CDR1 DFQATT and CDR2 SNEGSKA come from the germline V gene (reference sequence). The CDR3 spans 12 residues. The V end lost 3 bases, the J end lost 1 base, and 6 bases lay between the germline ends. This CDR3 is CSARKTQETQYF. DNA of the CDR3: TGCAGTGCTAGGAAGACCCAAGAGACCCAGTACTTC.

This chain connects TRBV2 to TRBJ2-7, with TRBD1 identical over 7 bases. The germline V gene encodes CDR1 SNHLY and CDR2 FYNNEI. The CDR3 covers 12 residues. With 5 bases clipped from V and 6 bases from J, the junction kept 4 bases outside the gene matches. CDR3 loop: CASSLQGLEQYV. For the CDR3, the DNA is TGTGCCAGCAGTCTACAGGGGCTCGAGCAGTACGTC.

This clonotype has just a few counts. The chain combines TRBV12-3 or TRBV12-4 with TRBJ1-1; no clear D gene. The V end was cut by 5 bases, the J end by 0 bases, with 7 bases between. The CDR3 runs to 13 residues. The DNA of the CDR3 is TGTGCCAGCAGTGTAATAGTGAACACTGAAGCTTTCTTT. Translated: CASSVIVNTEAFF.

The table lists this clonotype with many counts. The chain is built from TRBV20-1 and TRBJ2-2; D remains unclear. V lost 3 bases and J lost 1, with 9 bases in between. The CDR3 runs 14 residues. Germline CDR1 is DFQATT and CDR2 is SNEGSKA (reference sequence). CDR3 sequence: CSARVPENTGELFF. The CDR3 DNA follows: TGCAGTGCTAGGGTCCCGGAGAACACCGGGGAGCTGTTTTTT.

The chain is built from TRBV6-6 and TRBJ1-3; 10 nucleotides line up with TRBD1. Per germline, CDR1 MNHNY and CDR2 SVGAGI (reference sequence). The CDR3 totals 17 residues. V lost 5 bases to trimming and J lost 0 bases; unmatched junction nucleotides: 7. The CDR3, as DNA: TGTGCCAGCAGTCTCGGGACAGGGGAGAGCTCTGGAAACACCATATATTTT. This gives the protein CASSLGTGESSGNTIYF.

Written as DNA, the CDR3 is TGCGCCAGCAGCCAGAGGGGCGGGGAGGATGGCTACACCTTC. It encodes CASSQRGGEDGYTF. This chain links TRBV4-3 with TRBJ1-2; D might be TRBD1 (5 bases). The CDR3 contains 14 residues. Germline CDR1 LGHNA, CDR2 YSLEER. Deletions cut 3 bases from V and 6 bases from J, with 14 bases between.